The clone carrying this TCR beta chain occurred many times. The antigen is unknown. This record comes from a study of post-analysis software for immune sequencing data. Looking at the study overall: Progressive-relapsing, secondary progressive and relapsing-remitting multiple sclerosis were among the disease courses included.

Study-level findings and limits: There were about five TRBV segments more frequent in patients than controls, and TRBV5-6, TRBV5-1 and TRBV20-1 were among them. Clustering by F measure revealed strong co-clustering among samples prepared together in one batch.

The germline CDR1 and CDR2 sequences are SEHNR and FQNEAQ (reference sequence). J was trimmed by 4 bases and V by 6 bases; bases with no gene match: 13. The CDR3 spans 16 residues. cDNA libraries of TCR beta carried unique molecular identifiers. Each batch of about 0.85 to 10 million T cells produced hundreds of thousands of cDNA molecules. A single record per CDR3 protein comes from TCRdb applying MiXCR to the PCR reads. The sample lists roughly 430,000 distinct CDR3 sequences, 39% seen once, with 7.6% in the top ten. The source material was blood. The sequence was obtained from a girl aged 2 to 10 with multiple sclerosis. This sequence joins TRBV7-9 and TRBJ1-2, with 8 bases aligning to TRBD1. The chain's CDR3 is CASRGSTTGDLYGYTF. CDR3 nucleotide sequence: TGTGCCAGCAGGGGAAGCACGACAGGGGACCTCTATGGCTACACCTTC.